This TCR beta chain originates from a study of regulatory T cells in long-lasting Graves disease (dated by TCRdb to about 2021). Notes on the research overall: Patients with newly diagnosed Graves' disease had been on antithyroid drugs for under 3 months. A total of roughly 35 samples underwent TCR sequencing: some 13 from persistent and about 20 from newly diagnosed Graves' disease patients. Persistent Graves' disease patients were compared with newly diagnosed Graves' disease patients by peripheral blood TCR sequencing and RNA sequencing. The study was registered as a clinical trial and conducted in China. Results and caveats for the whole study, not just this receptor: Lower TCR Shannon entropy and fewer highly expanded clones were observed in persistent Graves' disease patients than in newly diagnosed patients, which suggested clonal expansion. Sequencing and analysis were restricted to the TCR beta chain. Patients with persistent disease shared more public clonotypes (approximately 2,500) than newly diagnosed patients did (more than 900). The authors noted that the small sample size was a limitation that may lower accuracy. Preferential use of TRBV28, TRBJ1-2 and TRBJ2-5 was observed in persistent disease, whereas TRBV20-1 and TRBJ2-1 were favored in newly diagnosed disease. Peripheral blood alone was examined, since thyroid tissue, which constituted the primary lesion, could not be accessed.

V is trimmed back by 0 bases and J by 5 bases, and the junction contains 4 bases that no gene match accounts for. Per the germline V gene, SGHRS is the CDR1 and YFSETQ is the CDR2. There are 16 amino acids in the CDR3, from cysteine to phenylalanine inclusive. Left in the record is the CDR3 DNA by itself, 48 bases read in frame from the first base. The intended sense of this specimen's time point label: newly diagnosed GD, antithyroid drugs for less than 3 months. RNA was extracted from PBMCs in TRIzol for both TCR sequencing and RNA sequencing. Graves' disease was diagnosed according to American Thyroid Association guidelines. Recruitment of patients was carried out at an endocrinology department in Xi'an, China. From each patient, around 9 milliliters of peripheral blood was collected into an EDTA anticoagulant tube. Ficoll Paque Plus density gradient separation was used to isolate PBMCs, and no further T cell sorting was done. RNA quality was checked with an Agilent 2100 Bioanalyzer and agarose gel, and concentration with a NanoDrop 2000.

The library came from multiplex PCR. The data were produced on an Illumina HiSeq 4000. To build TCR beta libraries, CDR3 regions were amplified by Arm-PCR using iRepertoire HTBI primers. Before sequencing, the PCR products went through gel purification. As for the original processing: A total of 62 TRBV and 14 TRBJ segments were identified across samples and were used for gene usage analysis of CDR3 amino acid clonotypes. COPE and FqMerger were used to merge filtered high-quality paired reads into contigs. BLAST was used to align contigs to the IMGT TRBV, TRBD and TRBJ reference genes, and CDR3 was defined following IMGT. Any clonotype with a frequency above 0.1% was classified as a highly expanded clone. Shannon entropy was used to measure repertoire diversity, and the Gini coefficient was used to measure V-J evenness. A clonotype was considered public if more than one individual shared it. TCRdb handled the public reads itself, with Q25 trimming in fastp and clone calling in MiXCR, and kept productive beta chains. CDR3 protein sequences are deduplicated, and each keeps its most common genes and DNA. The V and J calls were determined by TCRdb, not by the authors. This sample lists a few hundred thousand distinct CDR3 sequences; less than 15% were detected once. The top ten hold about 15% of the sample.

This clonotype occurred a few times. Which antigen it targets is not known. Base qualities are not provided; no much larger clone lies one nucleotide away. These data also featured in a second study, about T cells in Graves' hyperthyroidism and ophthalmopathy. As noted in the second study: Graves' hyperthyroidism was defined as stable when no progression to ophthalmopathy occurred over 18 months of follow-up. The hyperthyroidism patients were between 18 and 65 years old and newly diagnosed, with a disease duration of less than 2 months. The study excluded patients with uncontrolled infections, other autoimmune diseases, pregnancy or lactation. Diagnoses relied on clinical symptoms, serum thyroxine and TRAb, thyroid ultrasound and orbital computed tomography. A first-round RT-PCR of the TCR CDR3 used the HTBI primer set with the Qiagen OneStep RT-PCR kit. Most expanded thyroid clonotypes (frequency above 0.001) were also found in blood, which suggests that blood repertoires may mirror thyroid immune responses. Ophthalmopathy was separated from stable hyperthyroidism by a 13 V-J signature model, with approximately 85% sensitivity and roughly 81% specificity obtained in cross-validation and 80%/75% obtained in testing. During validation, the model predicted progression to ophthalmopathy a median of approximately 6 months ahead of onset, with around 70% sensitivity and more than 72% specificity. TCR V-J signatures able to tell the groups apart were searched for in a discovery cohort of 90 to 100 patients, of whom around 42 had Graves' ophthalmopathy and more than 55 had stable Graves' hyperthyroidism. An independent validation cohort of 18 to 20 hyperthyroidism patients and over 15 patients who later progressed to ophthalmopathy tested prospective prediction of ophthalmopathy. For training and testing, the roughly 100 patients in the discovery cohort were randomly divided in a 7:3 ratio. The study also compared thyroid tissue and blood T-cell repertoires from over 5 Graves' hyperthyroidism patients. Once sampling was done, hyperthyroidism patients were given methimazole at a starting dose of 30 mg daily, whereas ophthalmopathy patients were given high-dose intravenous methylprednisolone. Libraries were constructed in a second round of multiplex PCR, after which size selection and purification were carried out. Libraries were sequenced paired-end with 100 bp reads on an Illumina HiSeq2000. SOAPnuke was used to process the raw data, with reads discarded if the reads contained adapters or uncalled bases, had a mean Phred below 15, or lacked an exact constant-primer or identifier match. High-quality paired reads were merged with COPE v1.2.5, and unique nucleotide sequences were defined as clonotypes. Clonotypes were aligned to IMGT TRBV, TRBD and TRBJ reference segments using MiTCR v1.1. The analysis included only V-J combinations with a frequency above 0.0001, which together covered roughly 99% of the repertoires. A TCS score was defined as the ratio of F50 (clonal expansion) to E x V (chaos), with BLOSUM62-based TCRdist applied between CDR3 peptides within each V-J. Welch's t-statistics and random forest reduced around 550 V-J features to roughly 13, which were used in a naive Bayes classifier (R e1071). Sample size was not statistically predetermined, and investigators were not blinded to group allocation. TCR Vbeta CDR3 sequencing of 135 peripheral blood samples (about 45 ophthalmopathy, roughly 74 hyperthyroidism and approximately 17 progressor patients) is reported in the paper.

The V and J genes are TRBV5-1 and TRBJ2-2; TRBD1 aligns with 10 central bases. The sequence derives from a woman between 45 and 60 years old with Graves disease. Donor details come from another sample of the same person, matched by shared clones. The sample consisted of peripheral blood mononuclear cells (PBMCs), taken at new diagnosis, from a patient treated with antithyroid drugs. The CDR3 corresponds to CASSLDGTGVTGELFF. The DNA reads TGCGCCAGCAGCTTGGATGGGACAGGGGTTACCGGGGAGCTGTTTTTT.